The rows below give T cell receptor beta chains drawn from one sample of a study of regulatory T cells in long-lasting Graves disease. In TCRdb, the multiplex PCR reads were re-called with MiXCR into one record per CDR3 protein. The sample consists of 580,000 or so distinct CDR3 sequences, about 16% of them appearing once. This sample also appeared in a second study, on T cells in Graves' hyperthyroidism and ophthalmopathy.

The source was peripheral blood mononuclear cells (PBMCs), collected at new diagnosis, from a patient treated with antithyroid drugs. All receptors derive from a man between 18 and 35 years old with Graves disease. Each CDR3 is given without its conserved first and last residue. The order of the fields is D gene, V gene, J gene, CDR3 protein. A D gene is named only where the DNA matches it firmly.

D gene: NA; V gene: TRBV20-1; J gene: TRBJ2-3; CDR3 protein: SARPGASVTDTQY
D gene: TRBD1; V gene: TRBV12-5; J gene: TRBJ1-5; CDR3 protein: ANGTGDYQPQH
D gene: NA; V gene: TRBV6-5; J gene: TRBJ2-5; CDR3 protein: ASSYLGRETQY
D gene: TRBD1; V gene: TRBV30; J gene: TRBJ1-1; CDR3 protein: AWSGKGQFNTEAF
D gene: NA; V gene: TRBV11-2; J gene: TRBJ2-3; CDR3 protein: ASSLEGGGSTDTQY
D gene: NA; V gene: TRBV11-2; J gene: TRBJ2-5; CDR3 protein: ASSLAPRETQY
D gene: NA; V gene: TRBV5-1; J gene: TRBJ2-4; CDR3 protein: ASSLGATSGAIQY
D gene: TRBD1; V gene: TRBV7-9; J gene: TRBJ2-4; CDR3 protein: ASSPSPGQTKNIQY
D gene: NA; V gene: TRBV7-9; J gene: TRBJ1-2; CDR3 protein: ASSLGDRSYGYT
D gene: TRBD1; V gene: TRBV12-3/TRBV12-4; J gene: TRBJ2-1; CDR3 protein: ASSRQGNEQF
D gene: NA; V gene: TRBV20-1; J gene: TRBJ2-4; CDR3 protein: SAKKGKNIQY
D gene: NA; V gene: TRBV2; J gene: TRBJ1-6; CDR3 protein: ASSPARSPLH
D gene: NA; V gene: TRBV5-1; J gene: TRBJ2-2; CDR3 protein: ASSRGVNTGELF
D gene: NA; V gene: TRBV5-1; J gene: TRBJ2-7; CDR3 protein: ASSSLSTIYEQY
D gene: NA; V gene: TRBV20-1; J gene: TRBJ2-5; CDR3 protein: SASRAVVSQETQY
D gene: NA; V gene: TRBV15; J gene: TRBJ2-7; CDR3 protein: ATSSQGWEQY
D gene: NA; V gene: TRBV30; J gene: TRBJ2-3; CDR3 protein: AWSVQGGFTDTQY
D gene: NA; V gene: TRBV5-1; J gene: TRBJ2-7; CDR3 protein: ASSPTEGPYEQY
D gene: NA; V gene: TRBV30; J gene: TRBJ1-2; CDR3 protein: ASREKPTYGYT
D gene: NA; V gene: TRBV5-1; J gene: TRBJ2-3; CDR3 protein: ARNADTQY
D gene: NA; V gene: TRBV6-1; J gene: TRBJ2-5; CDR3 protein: ASSEGGLKETQY
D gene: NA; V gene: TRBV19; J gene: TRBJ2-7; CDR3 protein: ASSIADGPYEQY
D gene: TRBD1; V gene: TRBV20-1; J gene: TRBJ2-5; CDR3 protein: SAYVDREETQY
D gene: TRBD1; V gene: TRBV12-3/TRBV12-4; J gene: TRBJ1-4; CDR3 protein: ASRTQGAGEKLF
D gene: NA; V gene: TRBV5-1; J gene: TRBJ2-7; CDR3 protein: ASSLEANYEQY